The clone carrying this T cell receptor (beta chain) appeared a single time. Assay used: immunoSEQ multiplex PCR; TCRdb lists only in-frame clones, some missing. The data show around 52,000 clones, with 81% seen just once and roughly 8.7% held by the top ten. Trimming stripped 4 bases from V and 6 bases from J, with 17 bases between. CDR1 SEHNR and CDR2 FQNEAQ come from the germline V gene (reference sequence). The CDR3 contains 15 residues. This entry comes from a study of PD-1 blockade in mismatch repair-deficient tumors. Study context: Patients had fewer than 15 mismatch repair-deficient cancer types and were previously treated and progressing.

This TCR came from an adult with mismatch repair-deficient cancer. The sample was peripheral blood, taken roughly 21 weeks after starting pembrolizumab. The chain combines TRBV7-9 with TRBJ2-3; D is ambiguous. The CDR3 nucleotides read TGTGCCAGCAGCTCCCTCCTTCCGGATCCGGATACGCAGTATTTT. This codes for CASSSLLPDPDTQYF.